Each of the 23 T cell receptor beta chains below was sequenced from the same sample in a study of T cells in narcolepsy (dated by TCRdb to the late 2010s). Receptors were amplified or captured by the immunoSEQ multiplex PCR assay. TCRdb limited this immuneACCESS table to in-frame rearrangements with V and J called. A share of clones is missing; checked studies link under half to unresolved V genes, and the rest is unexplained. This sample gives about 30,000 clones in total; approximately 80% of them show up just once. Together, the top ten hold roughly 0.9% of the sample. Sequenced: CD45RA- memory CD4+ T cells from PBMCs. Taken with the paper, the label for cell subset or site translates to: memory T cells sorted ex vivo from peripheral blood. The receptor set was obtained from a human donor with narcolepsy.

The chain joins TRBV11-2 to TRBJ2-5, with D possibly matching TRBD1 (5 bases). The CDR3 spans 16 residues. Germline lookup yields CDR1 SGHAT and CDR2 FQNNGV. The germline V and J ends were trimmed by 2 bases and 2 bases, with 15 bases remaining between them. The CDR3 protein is CASSLLRVLSQETQYF. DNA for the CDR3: TGTGCCAGCAGCTTACTCAGGGTGCTATCACAAGAGACCCAGTACTTC.

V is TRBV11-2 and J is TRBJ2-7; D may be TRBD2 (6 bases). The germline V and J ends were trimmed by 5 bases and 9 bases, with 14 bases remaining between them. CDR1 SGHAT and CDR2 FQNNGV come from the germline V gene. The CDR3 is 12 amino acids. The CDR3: CASSPGLIGQYF. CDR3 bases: TGTGCCAGCAGCCCAGGACTAATCGGGCAGTACTTC.

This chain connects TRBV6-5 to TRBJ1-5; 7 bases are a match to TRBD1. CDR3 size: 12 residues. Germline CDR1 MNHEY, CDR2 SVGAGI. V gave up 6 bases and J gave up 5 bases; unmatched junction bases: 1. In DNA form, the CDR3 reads TGTGCCAGCAGGCAGGGGGATCAGCCCCAGCATTTT. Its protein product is CASRQGDQPQHF.

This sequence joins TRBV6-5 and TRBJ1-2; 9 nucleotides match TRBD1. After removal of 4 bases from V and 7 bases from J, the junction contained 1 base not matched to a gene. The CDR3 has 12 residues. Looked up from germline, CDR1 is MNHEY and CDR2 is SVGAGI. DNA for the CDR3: TGTGCCAGCAGTTGGACAGGGGCTGGCTACACCTTC. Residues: CASSWTGAGYTF.

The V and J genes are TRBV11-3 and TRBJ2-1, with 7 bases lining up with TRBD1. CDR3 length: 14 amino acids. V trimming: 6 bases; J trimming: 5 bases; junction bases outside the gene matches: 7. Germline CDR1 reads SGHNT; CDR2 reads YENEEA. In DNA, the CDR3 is TGTGCCAGCAGTCCACCCGACAGGGACAATGAGCAGTTCTTC. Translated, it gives CASSPPDRDNEQFF.

CDR3 region: CASSLAGVDTQYF. CDR3 sequence (DNA): TGTGCCAGCAGCTTAGCAGGGGTGGATACGCAGTATTTT. The chain employs TRBV11-3 and TRBJ2-3; weak D call: TRBD1 (6 bases). Germline-derived CDR1 and CDR2 are SGHNT and YENEEA. V gave up 1 base and J gave up 6 bases, with 8 bases separating them. This CDR3 has 13 residues.

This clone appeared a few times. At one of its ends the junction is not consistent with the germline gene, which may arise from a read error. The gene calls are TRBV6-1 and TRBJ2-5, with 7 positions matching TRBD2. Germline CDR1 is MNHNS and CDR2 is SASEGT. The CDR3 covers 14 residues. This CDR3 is CASREGEGEETQYF. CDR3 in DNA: TGTGCCAGCAGGGAAGGGGAGGGCGAAGAGACCCAGTACTTC.

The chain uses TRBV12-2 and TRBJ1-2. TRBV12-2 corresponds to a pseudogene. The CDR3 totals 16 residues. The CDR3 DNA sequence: TGTGCAAGTCGCTTAGGGTCTGGTCTCGCTAACTATGGCTACACCTTC. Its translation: CASRLGSGLANYGYTF.

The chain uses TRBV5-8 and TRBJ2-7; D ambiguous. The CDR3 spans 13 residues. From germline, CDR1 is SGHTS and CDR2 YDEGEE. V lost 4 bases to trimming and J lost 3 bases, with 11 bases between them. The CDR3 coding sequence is TGTGCCAGCAGCCCCGAAAGCTACTACGAGCAGTACTTC. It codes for CASSPESYYEQYF.

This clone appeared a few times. DNA of the CDR3: TGTGCCAGTAGGGGACAGGGGGCGCGGAACTATGGCTACACCTTC. This encodes CASRGQGARNYGYTF. The V gene is TRBV5-6, the J gene TRBJ1-2; 12 bases align to TRBD1. Germline V gives CDR1 SGHDT, CDR2 YYEEEE. V lost 8 bases, J lost 2 bases, and 7 bases stayed unmatched. The CDR3 spans 15 residues.

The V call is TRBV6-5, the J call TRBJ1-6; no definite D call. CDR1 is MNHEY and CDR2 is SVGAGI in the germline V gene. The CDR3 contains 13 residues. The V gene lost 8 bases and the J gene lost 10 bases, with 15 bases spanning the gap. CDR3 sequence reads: CASSVVGNSPLHF. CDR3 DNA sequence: TGTGCCAGCTCTGTTGTAGGAAACTCACCCCTCCACTTT.

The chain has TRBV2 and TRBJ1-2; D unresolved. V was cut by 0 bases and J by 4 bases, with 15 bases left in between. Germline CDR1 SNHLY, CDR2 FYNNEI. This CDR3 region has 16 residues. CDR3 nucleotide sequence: TGTGCCAGCAGTGAAGCGGGAGGAGGTCGGGTCTATGGCTACACCTTC. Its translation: CASSEAGGGRVYGYTF.

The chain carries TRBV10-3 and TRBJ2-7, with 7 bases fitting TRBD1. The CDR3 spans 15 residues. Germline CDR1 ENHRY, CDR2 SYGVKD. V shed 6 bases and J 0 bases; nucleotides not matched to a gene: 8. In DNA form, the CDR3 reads TGTGCCATCAGCGACAGGGTGACGAACTCCTACGAGCAGTACTTC. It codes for CAISDRVTNSYEQYF.

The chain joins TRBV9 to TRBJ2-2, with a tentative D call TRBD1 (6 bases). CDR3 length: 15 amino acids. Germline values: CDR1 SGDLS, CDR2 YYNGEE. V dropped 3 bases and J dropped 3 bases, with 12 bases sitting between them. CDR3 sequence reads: CASSGHRVDTGELFF. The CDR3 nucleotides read TGTGCCAGCAGCGGCCACAGGGTGGACACCGGGGAGCTGTTTTTT.

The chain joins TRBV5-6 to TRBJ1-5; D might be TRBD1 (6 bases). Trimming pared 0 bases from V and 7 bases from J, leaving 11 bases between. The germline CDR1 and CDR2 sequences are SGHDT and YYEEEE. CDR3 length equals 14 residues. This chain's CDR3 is CASSLGGGEQPQHF. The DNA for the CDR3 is TGTGCCAGCAGCTTGGGAGGGGGAGAGCAGCCCCAGCATTTT. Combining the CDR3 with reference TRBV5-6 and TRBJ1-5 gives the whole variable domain DAGVTQSPTHLIKTRGQQVTLRCSPKSGHDTVSWYQQALGQGPQFIFQYYEEEERQRGNFPDRFSGHQFPNYSSELNVNALLLGDSALYLCASSLGGGEQPQHFGDGTRLSIL.

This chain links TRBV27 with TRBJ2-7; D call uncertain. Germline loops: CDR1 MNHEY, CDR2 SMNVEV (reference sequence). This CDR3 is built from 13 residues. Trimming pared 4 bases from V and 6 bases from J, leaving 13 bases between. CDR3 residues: CASSSTPRSEQYF. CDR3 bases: TGTGCCAGCAGTTCTACCCCTCGGTCCGAGCAGTACTTC.

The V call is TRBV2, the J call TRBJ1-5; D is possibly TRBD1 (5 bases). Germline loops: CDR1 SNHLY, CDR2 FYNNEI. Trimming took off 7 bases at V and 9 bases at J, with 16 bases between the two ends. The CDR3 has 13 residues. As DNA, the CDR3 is TGTGCCAGCACCTTAGGGACCCAGCGGCCCCAGCATTTT. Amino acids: CASTLGTQRPQHF.

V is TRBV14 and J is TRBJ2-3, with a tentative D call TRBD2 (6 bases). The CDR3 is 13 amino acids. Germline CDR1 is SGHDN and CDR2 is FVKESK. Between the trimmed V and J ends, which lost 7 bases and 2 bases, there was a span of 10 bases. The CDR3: CASNGGDTDTQYF. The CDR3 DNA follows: TGTGCCAGCAACGGAGGGGACACAGATACGCAGTATTTT.

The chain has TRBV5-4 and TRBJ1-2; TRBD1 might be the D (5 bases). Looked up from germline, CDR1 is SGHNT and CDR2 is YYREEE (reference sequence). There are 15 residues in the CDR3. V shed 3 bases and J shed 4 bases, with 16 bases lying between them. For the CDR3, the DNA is TGTGCCAGCAGCTCACAGGCGGTGGGCCGCTATGGCTACACCTTC. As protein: CASSSQAVGRYGYTF.

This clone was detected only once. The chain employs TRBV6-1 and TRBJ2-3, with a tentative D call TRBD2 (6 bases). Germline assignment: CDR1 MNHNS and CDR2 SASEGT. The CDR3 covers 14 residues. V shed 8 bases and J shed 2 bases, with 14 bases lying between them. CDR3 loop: CASSEPDYTDTQYF. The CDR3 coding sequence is TGTGCCAGCTCCGAGCCGGACTACACAGATACGCAGTATTTT.

CDR3 region: CSAPQGERYTF. The CDR3 DNA sequence: TGCAGTGCGCCTCAGGGGGAGCGCTACACCTTC. The V call is TRBV20-1, the J call TRBJ1-2; 7 positions agree with TRBD1. CDR1 is DFQATT, CDR2 SNEGSKA, per germline (reference sequence). The CDR3 contains 11 residues. Unmatched junction bases numbered 7, after V lost 6 bases and J lost 9 bases.

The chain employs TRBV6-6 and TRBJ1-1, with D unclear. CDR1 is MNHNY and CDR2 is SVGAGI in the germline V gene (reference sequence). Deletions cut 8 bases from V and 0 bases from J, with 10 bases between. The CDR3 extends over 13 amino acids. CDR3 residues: CASGSFLNTEAFF. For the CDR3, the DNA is TGTGCCAGCGGGTCGTTTTTGAACACTGAAGCTTTCTTT.

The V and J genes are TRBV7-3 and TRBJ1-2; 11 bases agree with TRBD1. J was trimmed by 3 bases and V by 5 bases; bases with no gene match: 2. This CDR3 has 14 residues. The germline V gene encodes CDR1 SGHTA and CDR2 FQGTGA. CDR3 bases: TGTGCCAGCAGCCTGGGACAGGGGGACTATGGCTACACCTTC. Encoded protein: CASSLGQGDYGYTF. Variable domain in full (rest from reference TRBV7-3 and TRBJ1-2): GAGVSQTPSNKVTEKGKYVELRCDPISGHTALYWYRQSLGQGPEFLIYFQGTGAADDSGLPNDRFFAVRPEGSVSTLKIQRTERGDSAVYLCASSLGQGDYGYTFGSGTRLTVV.